The 9 T cell receptor beta chains below were found in one sample sequenced in a study of identifying expanded T cells in peripheral blood. Data came from immunoSEQ multiplex PCR; TCRdb stores just in-frame clones and leaves some out. The sample carries 51,000 or so clones, approximately 79% recorded once. The material sequenced was blood. These TCRs come from a person aged 18 to 70 in good health.

This chain connects TRBV10-2 to TRBJ1-1; D is uncertain. V was cut by 7 bases and J by 1 base, with 10 bases left in between. The CDR3 covers 13 residues. Per the germline V gene, CDR1 is WSHSY and CDR2 is SAAADI. The CDR3 sequence is CASNIGKNTEAFF. The DNA for the CDR3 is TGCGCCAGCAACATTGGGAAGAACACTGAAGCTTTCTTT.

The V gene is TRBV18, the J gene TRBJ1-2; D perhaps matches TRBD1 (5 bases). This CDR3 is built from 15 residues. V was trimmed by 6 bases and J by 4 bases, leaving 18 bases between them. CDR1 and CDR2 (germline): KGHSH, LQKENI. CDR3 amino acids: CASSPTDSGLYGYTF. The DNA for the CDR3 is TGTGCCAGCTCCCCGACAGACAGTGGCCTCTATGGCTACACCTTC.

V usage is TRBV15 and J usage is TRBJ2-3, with 10 bases identical to TRBD2. V lost 2 bases to trimming and J lost 3 bases; unmatched junction nucleotides: 5. From germline, CDR1 is LNHNV and CDR2 YYDKDF (reference sequence). The CDR3 length is 16 residues. The CDR3 sequence is CATSRRLAGGTDTQYF. CDR3 DNA sequence: TGTGCCACCAGCAGAAGACTAGCGGGCGGGACAGATACGCAGTATTTT. The complete variable domain, with remaining parts taken from reference TRBV15 and TRBJ2-3, reads DAMVIQNPRYQVTQFGKPVTLSCSQTLNHNVMYWYQQKSSQAPKLLFHYYDKDFNNEADTPDNFQSRRPNTSFCFLDIRSPGLGDTAMYLCATSRRLAGGTDTQYFGPGTRLTVL.

This clone was recorded once. The V gene is TRBV30, the J gene TRBJ1-5, with TRBD1 as a possible D gene (5 bases). The CDR3 contains 16 residues. V shed 0 bases and J shed 3 bases, with 15 bases lying between them. Germline lookup yields CDR1 GTSNPN and CDR2 SVGIG (reference sequence). CDR3 coding DNA: TGTGCCTGGAGTGTCCCGGGACGCATTTTCAATCAGCCCCAGCATTTT. Protein product: CAWSVPGRIFNQPQHF.

The chain couples TRBV29-1 to TRBJ1-1; D unclear. The length of the CDR3 is 13 residues. Germline V lookup: CDR1 SQVTM, CDR2 ANQGSEA. Between the trimmed V and J ends, which lost 4 bases and 3 bases, there was a span of 12 bases. DNA for the CDR3: TGCAGCGTTGGTCTCAGGTTCGACACTGAAGCTTTCTTT. It codes for CSVGLRFDTEAFF.

This sequence joins TRBV14 and TRBJ2-2, with D possibly matching TRBD2 (6 bases). From germline, CDR1 is SGHDN and CDR2 FVKESK. The length of the CDR3 is 18 residues. V shed 1 base and J shed 4 bases, with 19 bases lying between them. The CDR3 nucleotides read TGTGCCAGCAGCCAAGCCCCACTAGCTATTTGGGGCACCGGGGAGCTGTTTTTT. Its protein product is CASSQAPLAIWGTGELFF.

The rearrangement joins TRBV2 to TRBJ2-1, with TRBD2 identical over 14 bases. The CDR3 has 15 amino acids. Trimming took 6 bases from V and 7 from J; bases not matched to a gene: 5. CDR1 is SNHLY and CDR2 is FYNNEI in the germline V gene. The CDR3 sequence: CASRARLAGGNEQFF. The CDR3, as DNA: TGTGCCAGCAGGGCCCGACTAGCGGGGGGGAATGAGCAGTTCTTC.

CDR3 protein: CASSLSKGWAGELFF. The CDR3 DNA follows: TGTGCCAGCAGTCTATCAAAGGGTTGGGCCGGGGAGCTGTTTTTT. The rearrangement uses TRBV6-6 and TRBJ2-2; D remains unclear. This CDR3 has 15 amino acids. Trimming shortened V by 5 bases and J by 6 bases, and 16 bases separated the two germline ends. Germline V gene lookup returns CDR1 MNHNY and CDR2 SVGAGI (reference sequence).

CDR3 loop: CASSLGQYAEAFF. CDR3 nucleotides: TGCGCCAGCAGCTTGGGACAGTACGCTGAAGCTTTCTTT. J is TRBJ1-1 and V is TRBV5-1, with a tentative D call TRBD1 (5 bases). The V gene's germline CDR1 is SGHRS and CDR2 YFSETQ. Trimming pared 0 bases from V and 6 bases from J, leaving 9 bases between. CDR3 size: 13 residues.